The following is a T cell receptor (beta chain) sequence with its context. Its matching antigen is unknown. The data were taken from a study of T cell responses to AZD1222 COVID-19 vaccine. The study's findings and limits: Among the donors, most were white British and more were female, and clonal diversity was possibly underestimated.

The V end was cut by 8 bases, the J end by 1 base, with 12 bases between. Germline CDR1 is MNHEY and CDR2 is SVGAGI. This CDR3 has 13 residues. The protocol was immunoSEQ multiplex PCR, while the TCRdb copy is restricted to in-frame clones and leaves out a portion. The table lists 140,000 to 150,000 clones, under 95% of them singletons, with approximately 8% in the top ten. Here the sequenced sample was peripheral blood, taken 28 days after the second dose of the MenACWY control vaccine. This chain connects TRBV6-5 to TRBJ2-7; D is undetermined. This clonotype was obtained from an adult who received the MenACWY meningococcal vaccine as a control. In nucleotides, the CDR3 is TGTGCCAGCTTGGCCGGGCAGTCCTACGAGCAGTACTTC. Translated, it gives CASLAGQSYEQYF.